This is a list of T cell receptor beta chains from one sample in a study of blood T cell repertoires in COVID-19. Data came from immunoSEQ multiplex PCR; TCRdb stores just in-frame clones and leaves some out. In the table there are fewer than 200,000 clones, around 83% of which are singletons. The sample taken for sequencing was peripheral blood. The source of these receptors is a woman aged 55-70 years with acute or convalescent COVID-19. CDR3s include the opening cysteine and the closing phenylalanine or tryptophan. The order of the fields is clone size, D gene, V gene, J gene, CDR3 protein, CDR3 DNA. A D gene is named only where the DNA matches it firmly. Size is stated for part of the rows, as once, few or many counts, or as a class when the clone is expanded.

clone size: NA
D gene: NA
V gene: TRBV11-2
J gene: TRBJ2-1
CDR3 protein: CASSPTDLRRNNEQFF
CDR3 DNA: TGTGCCAGCAGCCCCACCGACTTACGACGCAACAATGAGCAGTTCTTC

clone size: NA
D gene: NA
V gene: TRBV28
J gene: TRBJ2-3
CDR3 protein: CASSWQDLSDTQYF
CDR3 DNA: TGTGCCAGCAGTTGGCAGGATCTTTCAGATACGCAGTATTTT

clone size: NA
D gene: TRBD1
V gene: TRBV6-5
J gene: TRBJ2-2
CDR3 protein: CASSYSQGVTGELFF
CDR3 DNA: TGTGCCAGCAGTTACTCCCAGGGGGTGACCGGGGAGCTGTTTTTT

clone size: NA
D gene: TRBD2
V gene: TRBV10-3
J gene: TRBJ2-1
CDR3 protein: CAISESIAGVRGAQFF
CDR3 DNA: TGTGCCATCAGTGAGTCCATAGCGGGAGTAAGAGGGGCGCAGTTCTTC

clone size: NA
D gene: TRBD2
V gene: TRBV20-1
J gene: TRBJ2-7
CDR3 protein: CSASGLAGAQTIYEQYF
CDR3 DNA: TGCAGTGCTAGTGGACTAGCGGGAGCCCAAACCATCTACGAGCAGTACTTC

clone size: NA
D gene: NA
V gene: TRBV3-1/TRBV3-2
J gene: TRBJ1-4
CDR3 protein: CASSPQREKLFF
CDR3 DNA: TGTGCCAGCAGCCCCCAGAGGGAAAAACTGTTTTTT

clone size: NA
D gene: TRBD1
V gene: TRBV5-1
J gene: TRBJ1-4
CDR3 protein: CASSTQGAFNEKLFF
CDR3 DNA: TGCGCCAGCAGCACTCAGGGGGCATTTAATGAAAAACTGTTTTTT

clone size: NA
D gene: TRBD1
V gene: TRBV28
J gene: TRBJ1-5
CDR3 protein: CASTLGQGSQPQHF
CDR3 DNA: TGTGCCAGCACCCTCGGACAGGGGAGCCAGCCCCAGCATTTT

clone size: NA
D gene: NA
V gene: TRBV5-1
J gene: TRBJ2-3
CDR3 protein: CASSFLGDTDTQYF
CDR3 DNA: TGCGCCAGCAGCTTCCTAGGGGACACAGATACGCAGTATTTT

clone size: NA
D gene: NA
V gene: TRBV7-2
J gene: TRBJ1-2
CDR3 protein: CASSSLWRGGYTF
CDR3 DNA: TGTGCCAGCAGCTCCCTGTGGAGGGGAGGCTACACCTTC

clone size: NA
D gene: TRBD1
V gene: TRBV5-1
J gene: TRBJ2-7
CDR3 protein: CASSEGQRSYEQYF
CDR3 DNA: TGCGCCAGCTCCGAGGGACAGCGCTCCTACGAGCAGTACTTC

clone size: NA
D gene: TRBD1
V gene: TRBV11-3
J gene: TRBJ2-7
CDR3 protein: CASSGPGQGVQYF
CDR3 DNA: TGTGCCAGCAGCGGACCGGGACAGGGAGTGCAGTACTTC

clone size: few
D gene: TRBD1
V gene: TRBV2
J gene: TRBJ1-3
CDR3 protein: CAIDRAGNTIYF
CDR3 DNA: TGTGCCATAGACAGGGCTGGAAACACCATATATTTT

clone size: few
D gene: TRBD1
V gene: TRBV5-1
J gene: TRBJ1-2
CDR3 protein: CASSLGTGGLSGGGYTF
CDR3 DNA: TGCGCCAGCAGCCTCGGGACAGGGGGCTTATCTGGCGGTGGCTACACCTTC

clone size: NA
D gene: NA
V gene: TRBV5-1
J gene: TRBJ2-7
CDR3 protein: CASSLIGVPYEQYF
CDR3 DNA: TGCGCCAGCAGCTTAATAGGGGTCCCCTACGAGCAGTACTTC

clone size: NA
D gene: TRBD1
V gene: TRBV9
J gene: TRBJ1-2
CDR3 protein: CASSVRGQGVGGYTF
CDR3 DNA: TGTGCCAGCAGCGTGCGGGGACAGGGAGTAGGTGGCTACACCTTC

clone size: NA
D gene: NA
V gene: TRBV7-7
J gene: TRBJ2-5
CDR3 protein: CASSSGRTAQETQYF
CDR3 DNA: TGTGCTAGCAGCTCCGGTCGAACAGCCCAAGAGACCCAGTACTTC

clone size: NA
D gene: NA
V gene: TRBV11-2
J gene: TRBJ2-5
CDR3 protein: CASSLGQRRETQYF
CDR3 DNA: TGTGCCAGCAGCTTAGGTCAGAGGAGAGAGACCCAGTACTTC

clone size: once
D gene: TRBD2
V gene: TRBV5-1
J gene: TRBJ2-3
CDR3 protein: CASSSGLAGGFSTDTQYF
CDR3 DNA: TGCGCCAGCAGCTCCGGACTAGCGGGAGGATTTAGCACAGATACGCAGTATTTT

clone size: NA
D gene: NA
V gene: TRBV4-1
J gene: TRBJ1-2
CDR3 protein: CASSRGGNYGYTF
CDR3 DNA: TGCGCCAGCAGCCGGGGAGGGAACTATGGCTACACCTTC

clone size: NA
D gene: TRBD1
V gene: TRBV10-3
J gene: TRBJ2-1
CDR3 protein: CAISGQGYLSEQFF
CDR3 DNA: TGTGCCATCAGTGGACAGGGGTATTTGAGTGAGCAGTTCTTC

clone size: NA
D gene: NA
V gene: TRBV19
J gene: TRBJ1-2
CDR3 protein: CASRRGTYGYTF
CDR3 DNA: TGTGCCAGTAGGAGGGGGACCTATGGCTACACCTTC

clone size: few
D gene: NA
V gene: TRBV18
J gene: TRBJ2-2
CDR3 protein: CASSPRSQGSAGELFF
CDR3 DNA: TGTGCCAGCTCACCCCGGTCACAGGGATCGGCCGGGGAGCTGTTTTTT

clone size: many
D gene: TRBD1
V gene: TRBV7-2
J gene: TRBJ2-1
CDR3 protein: CASRSTGGTPYNEQFF
CDR3 DNA: TGTGCCAGCAGATCCACAGGGGGCACCCCCTACAATGAGCAGTTCTTC

clone size: NA
D gene: TRBD1
V gene: TRBV2
J gene: TRBJ2-6
CDR3 protein: CASQGARGANVLTF
CDR3 DNA: TGTGCCAGCCAGGGGGCGAGAGGGGCCAACGTCCTGACTTTC

clone size: NA
D gene: TRBD2
V gene: TRBV10-3
J gene: TRBJ2-3
CDR3 protein: CAISPSGKTDTQYF
CDR3 DNA: TGTGCCATCAGCCCTAGCGGGAAAACAGATACGCAGTATTTT

clone size: NA
D gene: TRBD1
V gene: TRBV6-5
J gene: TRBJ1-1
CDR3 protein: CASRQQGGSSEAFF
CDR3 DNA: TGTGCCAGCAGACAACAGGGGGGGAGCAGTGAAGCTTTCTTT

clone size: once
D gene: TRBD1
V gene: TRBV6-4
J gene: TRBJ1-4
CDR3 protein: CASSDRGQGLEKLFF
CDR3 DNA: TGTGCCAGCAGTGACCGGGGACAGGGGCTTGAAAAACTGTTTTTT

clone size: NA
D gene: NA
V gene: TRBV6-5
J gene: TRBJ1-1
CDR3 protein: CASSPLDSSTEAFF
CDR3 DNA: TGTGCCAGCAGTCCTTTAGACAGCTCCACTGAAGCTTTCTTT

clone size: NA
D gene: TRBD2
V gene: TRBV5-1
J gene: TRBJ2-1
CDR3 protein: CASSREGGEQFF
CDR3 DNA: TGCGCCAGCAGTCGGGAGGGCGGGGAGCAGTTCTTC

clone size: NA
D gene: TRBD1
V gene: TRBV3-1/TRBV3-2
J gene: TRBJ1-2
CDR3 protein: CAGSGGDSYGYTF
CDR3 DNA: TGTGCCGGGTCAGGGGGAGACTCCTATGGCTACACCTTC

clone size: NA
D gene: TRBD1
V gene: TRBV27
J gene: TRBJ2-2
CDR3 protein: CASSLLSGTGVGELFF
CDR3 DNA: TGTGCCAGCAGTCTCTTGTCCGGGACAGGGGTAGGGGAGCTGTTTTTT

clone size: once
D gene: TRBD1
V gene: TRBV6-5
J gene: TRBJ1-2
CDR3 protein: CASSRQGDFYGYTF
CDR3 DNA: TGTGCCAGCAGCAGGCAGGGGGATTTCTATGGCTACACCTTC

clone size: once
D gene: TRBD1
V gene: TRBV5-6
J gene: TRBJ1-1
CDR3 protein: CASSSGQMNTEAFF
CDR3 DNA: TGTGCCAGCAGCTCGGGACAGATGAACACTGAAGCTTTCTTT

clone size: NA
D gene: NA
V gene: TRBV6-5
J gene: TRBJ2-7
CDR3 protein: CASSPRLVPYEQYF
CDR3 DNA: TGTGCCAGCAGCCCCCGACTAGTTCCCTACGAGCAGTACTTC

clone size: NA
D gene: NA
V gene: TRBV5-4
J gene: TRBJ1-1
CDR3 protein: CASSPVLSNTEAFF
CDR3 DNA: TGTGCCAGCAGCCCGGTACTAAGCAACACTGAAGCTTTCTTT

clone size: NA
D gene: NA
V gene: TRBV30
J gene: TRBJ1-1
CDR3 protein: CAWSVPAGAAFF
CDR3 DNA: TGTGCCTGGAGTGTGCCGGCAGGGGCGGCTTTCTTT

clone size: once
D gene: TRBD1
V gene: TRBV3-1/TRBV3-2
J gene: TRBJ2-7
CDR3 protein: CASSPRTGGNEQYF
CDR3 DNA: TGTGCCAGCAGCCCGAGGACAGGTGGTAACGAGCAGTACTTC

clone size: NA
D gene: TRBD1
V gene: TRBV28
J gene: TRBJ1-6
CDR3 protein: CASSPGTGSSPLHF
CDR3 DNA: TGTGCCAGCAGCCCCGGGACAGGCTCTTCACCCCTCCACTTT

clone size: once
D gene: TRBD2
V gene: TRBV10-1
J gene: TRBJ2-1
CDR3 protein: CASSNKLTSGKFF
CDR3 DNA: TGCGCCAGCAGCAATAAACTGACTAGCGGCAAGTTCTTC

clone size: NA
D gene: TRBD2
V gene: TRBV14
J gene: TRBJ2-3
CDR3 protein: CASSQRTGTSGRRGTDTQYF
CDR3 DNA: TGTGCCAGCAGCCAAAGAACAGGGACTAGCGGGAGGCGAGGAACAGATACGCAGTATTTT

clone size: NA
D gene: NA
V gene: TRBV7-3
J gene: TRBJ1-2
CDR3 protein: CASSLPGNYGYTF
CDR3 DNA: TGTGCCAGCAGCTTACCAGGGAACTATGGCTACACCTTC

clone size: NA
D gene: TRBD2
V gene: TRBV7-3
J gene: TRBJ2-1
CDR3 protein: CASSSGLANEQFF
CDR3 DNA: TGTGCCAGCAGCTCAGGACTAGCGAATGAGCAGTTCTTC

clone size: NA
D gene: TRBD2
V gene: TRBV11-2
J gene: TRBJ2-7
CDR3 protein: CASSLTSGALYEQYF
CDR3 DNA: TGTGCCAGCAGCTTAACTAGCGGGGCCCTCTACGAGCAGTACTTC

clone size: NA
D gene: NA
V gene: TRBV2
J gene: TRBJ2-7
CDR3 protein: CASRGASGSYEQYF
CDR3 DNA: TGTGCCAGCAGGGGGGCTAGCGGATCCTACGAGCAGTACTTC

clone size: NA
D gene: NA
V gene: TRBV21-1
J gene: TRBJ1-5
CDR3 protein: CASSKPEGADVWDQPQHF
CDR3 DNA: TGTGCCAGCAGCAAACCGGAGGGGGCGGATGTATGGGATCAGCCCCAGCATTTT

clone size: NA
D gene: NA
V gene: TRBV6-6
J gene: TRBJ1-2
CDR3 protein: CASSYAGGATNYGYTF
CDR3 DNA: TGTGCCAGCAGTTACGCTGGGGGGGCTACTAACTATGGCTACACCTTC

clone size: NA
D gene: NA
V gene: TRBV5-4
J gene: TRBJ1-4
CDR3 protein: CASSLAGGAGEKLFF
CDR3 DNA: TGTGCCAGCAGCTTGGCGGGGGGGGCCGGGGAAAAACTGTTTTTT

clone size: NA
D gene: TRBD1
V gene: TRBV11-2
J gene: TRBJ1-4
CDR3 protein: CASRTGTGVNNEKLFF
CDR3 DNA: TGTGCCAGCAGAACCGGGACAGGGGTCAATAATGAAAAACTGTTTTTT

clone size: NA
D gene: NA
V gene: TRBV6-5
J gene: TRBJ2-2
CDR3 protein: CASSQFTGELFF
CDR3 DNA: TGTGCCAGCAGCCAGTTCACCGGGGAGCTGTTTTTT

clone size: NA
D gene: NA
V gene: TRBV2
J gene: TRBJ1-1
CDR3 protein: CASRKEGSTEAFF
CDR3 DNA: TGTGCCAGCAGGAAGGAGGGATCGACTGAAGCTTTCTTT

clone size: NA
D gene: NA
V gene: TRBV7-9
J gene: TRBJ2-1
CDR3 protein: CASGGPGHNEQFF
CDR3 DNA: TGTGCCAGCGGAGGGCCGGGGCACAATGAGCAGTTCTTC

clone size: NA
D gene: NA
V gene: TRBV19
J gene: TRBJ1-5
CDR3 protein: CASSIQKYQPQHF
CDR3 DNA: TGTGCCAGTAGTATCCAAAAATATCAGCCCCAGCATTTT